This T cell receptor (beta chain) is drawn from a study of blood T cell repertoires in COVID-19. Study information: The United States, Italy and Spain provided the acute and convalescent COVID-19 samples. The cDNA or gDNA used as material had been derived from T cells, B-cell-depleted T cells, or PBMCs.

In the source study's methods: Nucleated cell counts were estimated from reference gene primer amplification. The assay was immunoSEQ multiplex PCR, and TCRdb's table has in-frame clones only and misses some. The DNA was the basis for D and trimming; V, J and clone size are from that table. The sample holds 380,000 or so clones, more than 80% seen once. Sequenced input: peripheral blood. This TCR was sampled from a man aged 40-55 years with acute or convalescent COVID-19.

The CDR3 DNA reads as TGTGCCAGCAGTGAAGGGGGTAGCGCTTTGTACGGCTACACCTTC. This encodes CASSEGGSALYGYTF. The chain couples TRBV6-1 to TRBJ1-2; D is unclear. Per germline, CDR1 MNHNS and CDR2 SASEGT. The CDR3 spans 15 residues. V dropped 1 base and J dropped 8 bases, with 17 bases sitting between them.